This TCR beta chain was recorded in a study of early T cells in non-severe SARS-CoV-2 infection. Whole-study context: Whole-blood bulk RNA, unsorted, was sequenced, and chains were unpaired. Study conclusions and caveats: The matching step, a VDJdb search, favored anti-spike CD8 responses and missed private and CD4 specificities.

Germline CDR1 reads SGHRS; CDR2 reads YFSETQ. The CDR3 spans 16 residues. V trimming: 0 bases; J trimming: 2 bases; junction bases outside the gene matches: 3. Molecules of cDNA were individually given unique molecular identifiers that were attached to them. Each CDR3 protein gets one entry after TCRdb re-called the 5' RACE reads with MiXCR. The data hold over 85,000 distinct CDR3 sequences, with approximately 14% observed a single time. This clonotype was detected a few times. The target antigen is unknown. The source is an adult who was a healthcare worker with PCR-confirmed SARS-CoV-2 infection or an uninfected control (not recorded which). This sequence joins TRBV5-1 and TRBJ2-3; 10 nucleotides agree with TRBD2. Sequenced material: whole blood. The CDR3 DNA is TGCGCCAGCAGCTTGGGGACTAGCGGACCCACAGATACGCAGTATTTT. It is translated as CASSLGTSGPTDTQYF. Looking up the rest from reference TRBV5-1 and TRBJ2-3 gives the full variable domain: KAGVTQTPRYLIKTRGQQVTLSCSPISGHRSVSWYQQTPGQGLQFLFEYFSETQRNKGNFPGRFSGRQFSNSRSEMNVSTLELGDSALYLCASSLGTSGPTDTQYFGPGTRLTVL.